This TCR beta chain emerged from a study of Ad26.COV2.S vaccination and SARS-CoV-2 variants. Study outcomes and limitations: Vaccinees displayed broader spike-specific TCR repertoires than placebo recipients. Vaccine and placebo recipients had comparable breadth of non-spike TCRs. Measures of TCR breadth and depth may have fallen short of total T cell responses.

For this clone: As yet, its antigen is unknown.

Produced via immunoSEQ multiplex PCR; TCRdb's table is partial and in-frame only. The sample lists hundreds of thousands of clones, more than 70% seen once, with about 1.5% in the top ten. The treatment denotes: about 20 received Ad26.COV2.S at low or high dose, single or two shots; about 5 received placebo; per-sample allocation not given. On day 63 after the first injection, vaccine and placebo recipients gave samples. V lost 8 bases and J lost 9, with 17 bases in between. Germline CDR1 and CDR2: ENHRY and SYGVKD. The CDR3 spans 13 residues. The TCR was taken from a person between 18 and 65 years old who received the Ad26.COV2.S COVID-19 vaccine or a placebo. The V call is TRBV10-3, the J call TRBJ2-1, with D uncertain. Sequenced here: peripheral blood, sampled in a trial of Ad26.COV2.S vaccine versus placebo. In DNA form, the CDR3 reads TGTGCCATCCAAGCCGTGGCTAGAGGTGAGCAGTTCTTC. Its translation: CAIQAVARGEQFF.